This TCR beta chain originates from a study of T cells in Graves' hyperthyroidism and ophthalmopathy. Points from the study as a whole: For ophthalmopathy, model prediction preceded onset by a median around six months.

This clonotype was recorded at least ten times. Its antigen is not identified. The CDR3 is made up of 13 amino acids. V lost 8 bases, J lost 0 bases, and 13 bases lay in between. Germline CDR1 and CDR2: SQVTM and ANQGSEA. Amplification yielded TCR beta CDR3 regions, with RNA transcripts as the source. First-round RT-PCR targeting the TCR CDR3 was performed with the HTBI primer set. TCRdb itself ran the multiplex PCR reads through MiXCR, one entry per CDR3 protein. Of fewer than 700,000 distinct CDR3 sequences in the sample, around 15% were seen once. Exclusion followed for patients with uncontrolled infection, other autoimmune disease, pregnancy or lactation.

Sequenced input: blood. V and J are TRBV29-1 and TRBJ1-1; D is possibly TRBD1 (6 bases). The sequence derives from a woman aged 25 to 39 with Graves' hyperthyroidism. Here the CDR3 DNA reads TGCAGCATAACAGGACAGATGAACACTGAAGCTTTCTTT. Encoded protein: CSITGQMNTEAFF.